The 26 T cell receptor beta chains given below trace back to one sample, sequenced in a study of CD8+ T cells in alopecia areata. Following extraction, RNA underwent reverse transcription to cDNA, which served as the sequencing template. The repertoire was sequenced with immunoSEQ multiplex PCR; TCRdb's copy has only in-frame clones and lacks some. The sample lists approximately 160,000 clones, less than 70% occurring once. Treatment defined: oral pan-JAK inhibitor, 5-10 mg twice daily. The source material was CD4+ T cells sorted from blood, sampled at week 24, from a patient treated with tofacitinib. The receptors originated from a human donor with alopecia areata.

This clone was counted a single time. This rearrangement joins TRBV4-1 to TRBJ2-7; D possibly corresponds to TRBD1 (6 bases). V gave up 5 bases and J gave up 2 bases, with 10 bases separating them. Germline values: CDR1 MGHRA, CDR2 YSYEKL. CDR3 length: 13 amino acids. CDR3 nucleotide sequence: TGCGCCAGCAGCAAGGACAGTGCCTACGAGCAGTACTTC. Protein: CASSKDSAYEQYF.

CDR3 protein: CASSENRGGNIQYF. The CDR3 nucleotides are TGTGCCAGCAGTGAGAACAGGGGCGGAAACATTCAGTACTTC. The chain has TRBV6-1 and TRBJ2-4; TRBD1 agrees at 7 bases. The V and J ends lost 3 bases and 6 bases, in that order; junction bases with no gene match: 5. Germline assignment: CDR1 MNHNS and CDR2 SASEGT. This CDR3 has 14 residues.

CDR3 residues: CASSRDRGGQPQHF. DNA for the CDR3: TGTGCCAGCAGTCGGGACAGGGGCGGGCAGCCCCAGCATTTT. The chain recombines TRBV2 with TRBJ1-5; TRBD1 aligns across 10 bases. Germline CDR1 and CDR2: SNHLY and FYNNEI. The CDR3 runs to 14 residues. J was trimmed by 7 bases and V by 5 bases; bases with no gene match: 5.

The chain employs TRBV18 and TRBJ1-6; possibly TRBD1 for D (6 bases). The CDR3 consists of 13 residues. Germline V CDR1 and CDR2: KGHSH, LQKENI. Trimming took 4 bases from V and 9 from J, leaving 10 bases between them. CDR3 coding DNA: TGTGCCAGCTCACGGGGGGCGTCTTCACCCCTCCACTTT. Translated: CASSRGASSPLHF.

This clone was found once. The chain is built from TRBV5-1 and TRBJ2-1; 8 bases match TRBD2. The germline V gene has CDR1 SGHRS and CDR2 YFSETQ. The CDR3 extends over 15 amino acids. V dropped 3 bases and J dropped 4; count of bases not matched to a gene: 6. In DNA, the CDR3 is TGCGCCAGCAGCTCGGTGCGGGGGGCGTACAATGAGCAGTTCTTC. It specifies CASSSVRGAYNEQFF.

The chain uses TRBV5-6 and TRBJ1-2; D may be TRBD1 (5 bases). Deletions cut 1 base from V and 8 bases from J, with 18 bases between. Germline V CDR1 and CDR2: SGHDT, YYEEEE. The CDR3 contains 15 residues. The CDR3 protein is CASSLSGVGGYGYTF. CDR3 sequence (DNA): TGTGCCAGCAGCTTGTCAGGAGTTGGGGGTTACGGCTACACCTTC.

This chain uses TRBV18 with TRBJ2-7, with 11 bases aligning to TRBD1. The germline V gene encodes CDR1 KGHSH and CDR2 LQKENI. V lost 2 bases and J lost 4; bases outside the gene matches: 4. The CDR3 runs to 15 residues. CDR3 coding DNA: TGTGCCAGCTCACCATCGGACAGGGGGCGATACGAGCAGTACTTC. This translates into CASSPSDRGRYEQYF. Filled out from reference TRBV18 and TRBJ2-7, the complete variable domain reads NAGVMQNPRHLVRRRGQEARLRCSPMKGHSHVYWYRQLPEEGLKFMVYLQKENIIDESGMPKERFSAEFPKEGPSILRIQQVVRGDSAAYFCASSPSDRGRYEQYFGPGTRLTVT.

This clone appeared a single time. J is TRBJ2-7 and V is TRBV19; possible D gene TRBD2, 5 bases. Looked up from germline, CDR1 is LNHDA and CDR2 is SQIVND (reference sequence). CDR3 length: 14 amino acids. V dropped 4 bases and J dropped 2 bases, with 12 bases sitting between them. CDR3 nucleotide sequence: TGTGCCAGTAGTAGGACTCCGGCGACCTACGAGCAGTACTTC. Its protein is CASSRTPATYEQYF. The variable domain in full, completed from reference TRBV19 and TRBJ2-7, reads DGGITQSPKYLFRKEGQNVTLSCEQNLNHDAMYWYRQDPGQGLRLIYYSQIVNDFQKGDIAEGYSVSREKKESFPLTVTSAQKNPTAFYLCASSRTPATYEQYFGPGTRLTVT.

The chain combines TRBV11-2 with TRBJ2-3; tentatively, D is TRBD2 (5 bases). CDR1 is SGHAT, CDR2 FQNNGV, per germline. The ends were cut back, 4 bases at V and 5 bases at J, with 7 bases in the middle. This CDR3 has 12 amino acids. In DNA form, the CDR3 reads TGTGCCAGCAGCTCCGGGGTAGATACGCAGTATTTT. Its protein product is CASSSGVDTQYF. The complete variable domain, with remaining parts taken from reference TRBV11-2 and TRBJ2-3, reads EAGVAQSPRYKIIEKRQSVAFWCNPISGHATLYWYQQILGQGPKLLIQFQNNGVVDDSQLPKDRFSAERLKGVDSTLKIQPAKLEDSAVYLCASSSGVDTQYFGPGTRLTVL.

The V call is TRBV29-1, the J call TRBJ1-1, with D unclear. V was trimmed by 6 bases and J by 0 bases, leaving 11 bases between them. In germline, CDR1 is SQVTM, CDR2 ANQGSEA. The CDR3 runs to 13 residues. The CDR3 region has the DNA TGCAGCGTGCAGAGGAAGATGAACACTGAAGCTTTCTTT. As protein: CSVQRKMNTEAFF.

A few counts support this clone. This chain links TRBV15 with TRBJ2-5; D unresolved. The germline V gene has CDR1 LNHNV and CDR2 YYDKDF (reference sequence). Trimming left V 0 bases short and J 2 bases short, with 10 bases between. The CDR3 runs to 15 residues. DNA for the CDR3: TGTGCCACCAGCAGAGATCAGCTAATACAAGAGACCCAGTACTTC. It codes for CATSRDQLIQETQYF.

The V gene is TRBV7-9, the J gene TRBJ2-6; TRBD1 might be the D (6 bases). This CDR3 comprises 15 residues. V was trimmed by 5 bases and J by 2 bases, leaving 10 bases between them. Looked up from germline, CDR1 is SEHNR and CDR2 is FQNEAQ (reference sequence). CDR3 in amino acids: CASSPQGPGANVLTF. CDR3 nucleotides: TGTGCCAGCAGCCCACAGGGCCCTGGGGCCAACGTCCTGACTTTC. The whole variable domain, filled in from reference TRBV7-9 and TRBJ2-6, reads DTGVSQNPRHKITKRGQNVTFRCDPISEHNRLYWYRQTLGQGPEFLTYFQNEAQLEKSRLLSDRFSAERPKGSFSTLEIQRTEQGDSAMYLCASSPQGPGANVLTFGAGSRLTVL.

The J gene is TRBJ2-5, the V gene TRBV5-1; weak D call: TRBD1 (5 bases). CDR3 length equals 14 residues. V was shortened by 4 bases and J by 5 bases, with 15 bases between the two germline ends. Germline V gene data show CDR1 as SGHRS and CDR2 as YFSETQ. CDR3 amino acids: CASSDPRAGETQYF. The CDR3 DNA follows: TGCGCCAGCAGCGATCCCAGGGCTGGGGAGACCCAGTACTTC.

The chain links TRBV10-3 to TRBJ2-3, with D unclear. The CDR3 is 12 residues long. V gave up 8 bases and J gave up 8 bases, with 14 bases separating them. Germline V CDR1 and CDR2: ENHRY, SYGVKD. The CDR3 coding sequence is TGTGCCATCGGTACGGATGCTGTTACGCAGTATTTT. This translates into CAIGTDAVTQYF.

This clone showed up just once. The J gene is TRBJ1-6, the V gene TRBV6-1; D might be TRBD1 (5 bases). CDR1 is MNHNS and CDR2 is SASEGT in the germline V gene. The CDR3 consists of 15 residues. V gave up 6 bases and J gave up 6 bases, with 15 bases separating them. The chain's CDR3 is CASSRKGRPNSPLHF. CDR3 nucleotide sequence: TGTGCCAGCAGCCGCAAGGGACGGCCTAATTCACCCCTCCACTTT.

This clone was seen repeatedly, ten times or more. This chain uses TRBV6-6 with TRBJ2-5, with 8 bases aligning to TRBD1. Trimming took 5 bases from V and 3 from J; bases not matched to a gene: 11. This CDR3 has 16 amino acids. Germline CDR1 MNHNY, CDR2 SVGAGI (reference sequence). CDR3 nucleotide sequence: TGTGCCAGCAGTAACCGGGACAGGCGCTCCGAAGAGACCCAGTACTTC. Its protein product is CASSNRDRRSEETQYF.

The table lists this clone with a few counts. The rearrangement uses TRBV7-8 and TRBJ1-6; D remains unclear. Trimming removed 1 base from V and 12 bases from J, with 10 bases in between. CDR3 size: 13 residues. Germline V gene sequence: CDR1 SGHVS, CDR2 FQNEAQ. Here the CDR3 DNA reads TGTGCCAGCAGCTTAGGGGCCAGTCTACCCCTCCACTTT. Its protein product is CASSLGASLPLHF.

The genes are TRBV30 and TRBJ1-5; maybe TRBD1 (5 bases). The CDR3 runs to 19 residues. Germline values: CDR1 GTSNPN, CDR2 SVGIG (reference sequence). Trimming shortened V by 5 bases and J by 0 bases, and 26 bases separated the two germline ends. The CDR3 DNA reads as TGTGCCTGGGCGACCGCGGGGGGACCGCTGAATTATAGCAATCAGCCCCAGCATTTT. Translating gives CAWATAGGPLNYSNQPQHF.

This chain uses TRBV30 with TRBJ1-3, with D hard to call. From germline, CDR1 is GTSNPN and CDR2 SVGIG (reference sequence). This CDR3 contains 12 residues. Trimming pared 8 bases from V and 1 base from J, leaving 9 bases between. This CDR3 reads CARLGSGNTIYF. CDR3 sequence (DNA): TGTGCCCGCTTGGGTTCTGGAAACACCATATATTTT.

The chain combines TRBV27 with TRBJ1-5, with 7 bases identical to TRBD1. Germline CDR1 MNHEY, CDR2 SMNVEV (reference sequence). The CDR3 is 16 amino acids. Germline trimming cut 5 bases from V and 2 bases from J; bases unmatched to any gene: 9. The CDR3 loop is CASSLRQGVGNQPQHF. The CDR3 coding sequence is TGTGCCAGCAGTCTAAGACAGGGTGTAGGCAATCAGCCCCAGCATTTT.

This CDR3 reads CASSQTVTNEKLFF. CDR3 DNA sequence: TGTGCCAGCAGCCAGACAGTAACTAATGAAAAACTGTTTTTT. The V and J genes are TRBV6-1 and TRBJ1-4, with D tentatively TRBD1 (5 bases). The CDR3 sequence is 14 residues long. The V gene's germline CDR1 is MNHNS and CDR2 SASEGT. The ends were cut back, 6 bases at V and 1 base at J, with 9 bases in the middle.

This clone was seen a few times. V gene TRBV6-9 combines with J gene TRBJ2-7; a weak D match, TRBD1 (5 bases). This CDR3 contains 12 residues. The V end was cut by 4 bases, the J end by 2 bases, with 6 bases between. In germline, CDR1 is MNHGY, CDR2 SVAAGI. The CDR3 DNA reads TGTGCCAGCAGTTGCAGGGCCTACGAGCAGTACTTC. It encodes CASSCRAYEQYF.

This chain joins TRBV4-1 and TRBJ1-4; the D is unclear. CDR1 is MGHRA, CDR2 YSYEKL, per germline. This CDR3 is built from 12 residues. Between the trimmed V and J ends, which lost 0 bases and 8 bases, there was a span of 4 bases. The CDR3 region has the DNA TGCGCCAGCAGCCAAGAAGGGGAAAAACTGTTTTTT. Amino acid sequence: CASSQEGEKLFF.

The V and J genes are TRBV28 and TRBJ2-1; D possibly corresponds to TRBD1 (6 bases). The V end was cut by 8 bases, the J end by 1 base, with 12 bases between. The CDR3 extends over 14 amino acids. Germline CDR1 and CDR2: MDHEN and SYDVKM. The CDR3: CASWTRGSYNEQFF. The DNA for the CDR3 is TGTGCCAGCTGGACGAGGGGGTCCTACAATGAGCAGTTCTTC.

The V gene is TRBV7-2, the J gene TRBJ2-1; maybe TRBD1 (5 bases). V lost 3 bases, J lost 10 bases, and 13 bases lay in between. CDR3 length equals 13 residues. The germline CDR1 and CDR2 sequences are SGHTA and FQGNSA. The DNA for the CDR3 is TGTGCCAGCAGCTTTTTCAATCAGGGAGAGCAGTTCTTC. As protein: CASSFFNQGEQFF.

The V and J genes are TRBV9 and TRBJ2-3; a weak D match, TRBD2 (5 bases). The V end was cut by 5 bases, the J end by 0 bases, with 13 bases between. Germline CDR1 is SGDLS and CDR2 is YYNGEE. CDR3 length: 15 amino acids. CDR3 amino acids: CASRELESSTDTQYF. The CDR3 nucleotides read TGTGCCAGCAGGGAACTAGAGAGCAGCACAGATACGCAGTATTTT.